The entry below gives a single T cell receptor beta chain sequence along with its context. The data are from a study of blood T cell repertoires in COVID-19. Study at large: PBMCs, B-cell-depleted T cells, or T cells provided the cDNA or gDNA that made up the material.

CDR1 MNHEY and CDR2 SMNVEV come from the germline V gene (reference sequence). The V end was cut by 6 bases, the J end by 0 bases, with 15 bases between. This CDR3 comprises 15 residues. Authors' data handling: Researchers report that nucleated cell counts were estimated from reference gene primer amplification. The table came from immunoSEQ multiplex PCR; TCRdb's copy has only in-frame clones and leaves some out. V, J and clone size derive from that table, while D and trimming were established from the DNA sequence. There are 30,000 to 40,000 clones in the sample; about 88% occur only once, and roughly an eighth lies in the top ten.

Sequences were obtained from peripheral blood. The chain couples TRBV27 to TRBJ2-7; tentative D call: TRBD1 (6 bases). The clonotype originates from a human donor with active COVID-19. The donor label of this sample is uncertain. The CDR3 DNA follows: TGTGCCAGCAGCCTCAGGGGCCTCAGCTCCTACGAGCAGTACTTC. This codes for CASSLRGLSSYEQYF.